Below, 18 T cell receptor beta chains from the same sample are listed, as sequenced in a study of spatial heterogeneity in lung cancer. Time point noted: sample taken at primary tumor resection. Unsorted whole RNA samples from tumor, nontumor lung or frozen PBMC were sequenced. TCRdb passed the 5' RACE reads through MiXCR, listing each CDR3 protein once. The table records about 50,000 distinct CDR3 sequences, approximately 7.6% of them present only once. Material: PBMCs, obtained at surgery. The receptors were sampled from a female donor with early-stage non-small cell lung cancer.

This clonotype appeared many times. The gene calls are TRBV29-1 and TRBJ2-1, with D possibly matching TRBD1 (6 bases). This CDR3 spans 14 amino acids. Germline loops: CDR1 SQVTM, CDR2 ANQGSEA. Trimming removed 5 bases from V and 7 bases from J, with 18 bases in between. CDR3 nucleotide sequence: TGCAGCGTTAATGGGCAGGGGACGGTGAATGAGCAGTTCTTC. It specifies CSVNGQGTVNEQFF.

J is TRBJ2-3 and V is TRBV2, with 9 bases fitting TRBD2. J lost 2 bases, V lost 1 base, and 1 base had no gene match. Germline V gene data show CDR1 as SNHLY and CDR2 as FYNNEI. This CDR3 is built from 15 residues. CDR3: CASSEERGATDTQYF. DNA for the CDR3: TGTGCCAGCAGTGAAGAGCGGGGGGCCACAGATACGCAGTATTTT.

This chain joins TRBV28 and TRBJ1-2, with 9 nucleotides matching TRBD1. This CDR3 has 18 residues. Trimming removed 8 bases from V and 0 bases from J; junction bases left unmatched: 16. CDR1 is MDHEN and CDR2 is SYDVKM in the germline V gene. This CDR3 is CASSLLEEGQGTNYGYTF. The CDR3, as DNA: TGTGCCAGCTCCTTATTAGAGGAGGGACAGGGCACTAACTATGGCTACACCTTC.

The table lists this clonotype with a few counts. V usage is TRBV4-3 and J usage is TRBJ1-1; D is perhaps TRBD1 (5 bases). This CDR3 contains 16 residues. Per the germline V gene, CDR1 is LGHNA and CDR2 is YSLEER. The germline V and J ends were trimmed by 4 bases and 1 base, with 16 bases remaining between them. The CDR3 spells CASSLKPGRQNTEAFF. The CDR3 DNA follows: TGCGCCAGCAGCCTTAAGCCGGGACGGCAGAACACTGAAGCTTTCTTT.

This clonotype was observed a few times. Here the CDR3 reads CASSPRGVETQYF. DNA of the CDR3: TGTGCCAGCAGCCCGCGCGGGGTGGAGACCCAGTACTTC. This rearrangement joins TRBV7-2 to TRBJ2-5; the D gene is possibly TRBD2 (6 bases). The CDR3 length is 13 residues. CDR1 is SGHTA, CDR2 FQGNSA, per germline. V shed 5 bases and J shed 5 bases, with 12 bases lying between them.

This clonotype was found a few times. The chain carries TRBV12-3 or TRBV12-4 and TRBJ1-5, with D hard to call. Trimming pared 3 bases from V and 4 bases from J, leaving 7 bases between. This CDR3 is 13 amino acids long. CDR3 nucleotides: TGTGCCAGCAGTTTTCCCGGTAATCAGCCCCAGCATTTT. It is translated as CASSFPGNQPQHF.

In this sample, this clonotype turned up many times. The chain joins TRBV7-8 to TRBJ2-3; 9 bases align to TRBD1. The CDR3 is 15 amino acids. J lost 2 bases, V lost 3 bases, and 3 bases had no gene match. CDR1 and CDR2 (germline): SGHVS, FQNEAQ. As DNA, the CDR3 is TGTGCCAGCAGCTTTAGGGACAGGGCCACAGATACGCAGTATTTT. Its translation is CASSFRDRATDTQYF.

This clonotype was seen only a few times. The J gene is TRBJ2-3, the V gene TRBV12-5; D remains unclear. The V end lost 4 bases, the J end lost 3 bases, and 5 bases lay between the germline ends. Looked up from germline, CDR1 is LGHNT and CDR2 is FRNRAP. CDR3 size: 12 residues. The CDR3 here is CASGSITDTQYF. For the CDR3, the DNA is TGTGCTAGTGGTTCGATTACAGATACGCAGTATTTT.

The chain employs TRBV6-5 and TRBJ2-7; possibly TRBD2 for D (6 bases). Germline loops: CDR1 MNHEY, CDR2 SVGAGI. V was shortened by 6 bases and J by 7 bases, with 10 bases between the two germline ends. The CDR3 runs 11 residues. CDR3 in DNA: TGTGCCAGCAGCACGGGGGATGAGCAGTACTTC. This codes for CASSTGDEQYF.

The table lists this clonotype with many counts. The rearrangement joins TRBV20-1 to TRBJ2-7; a possible D gene is TRBD1 (5 bases). The CDR3 sequence is 15 residues long. Trimming removed 5 bases from V and 3 bases from J, with 20 bases in between. The germline CDR1 and CDR2 sequences are DFQATT and SNEGSKA (reference sequence). This chain's CDR3 is CSAALDTGRGYEQYF. CDR3 nucleotide sequence: TGCAGTGCTGCCCTGGACACCGGAAGGGGCTACGAGCAGTACTTC.

This clonotype turned up a few times. This chain links TRBV20-1 with TRBJ1-5; the D gene is possibly TRBD1 (5 bases). Trimming cost V 1 base and J 5 bases, with 12 bases left between them. This CDR3 is 14 amino acids long. The V gene's germline CDR1 is DFQATT and CDR2 SNEGSKA (reference sequence). The CDR3 region is CSARAPRADQPQHF. The CDR3 DNA is TGCAGTGCTAGAGCGCCCAGGGCGGATCAGCCCCAGCATTTT.

This clonotype was observed a handful of times. The chain joins TRBV14 to TRBJ2-7; D unclear. This CDR3 is 12 amino acids long. Trimming removed 4 bases from V and 7 bases from J, with 11 bases in between. The germline gives CDR1 SGHDN, CDR2 FVKESK. The CDR3 loop reads CASSPTAREQYF. The CDR3 coding sequence is TGTGCCAGCAGCCCCACGGCGCGTGAGCAGTACTTC.

The CDR3 is CSARGQGPNQPQHF. CDR3 DNA: TGCAGTGCTAGAGGACAGGGCCCCAATCAGCCCCAGCATTTT. The chain joins TRBV20-1 to TRBJ1-5; 7 nucleotides agree with TRBD1. CDR3 length: 14 amino acids. CDR1 is DFQATT and CDR2 is SNEGSKA in the germline V gene (reference sequence). The V segment lost 1 base and the J segment 3 bases; nucleotides outside the gene matches: 3.

The chain links TRBV29-1 to TRBJ2-7, with a weak D call TRBD1 (5 bases). CDR3 length: 11 amino acids. Trimming cost V 5 bases and J 2 bases, with 7 bases left between them. Per germline, CDR1 SQVTM and CDR2 ANQGSEA. This CDR3 reads CSVSGPYEQYF. CDR3 sequence (DNA): TGCAGCGTTTCAGGGCCCTACGAGCAGTACTTC.

This clonotype was counted between two and nine times. The rearrangement uses TRBV20-1 and TRBJ1-2, with 9 bases identical to TRBD1. CDR1 DFQATT and CDR2 SNEGSKA come from the germline V gene (reference sequence). The CDR3 consists of 15 residues. Trimming cost V 2 bases and J 5 bases; bases outside gene matches: 9. The CDR3 nucleotides read TGCAGTGCTAGAAACTACCGGGACAGGGATTATGGCTACACCTTC. It encodes CSARNYRDRDYGYTF.

This clonotype was picked up a small number of times. The chain joins TRBV7-8 to TRBJ1-4, with 9 bases that match TRBD1. The CDR3 runs to 16 residues. Per the germline V gene, CDR1 is SGHVS and CDR2 is FQNEAQ. With V trimmed by 4 bases and J by 5 bases, 8 bases remained unmatched. In nucleotides, the CDR3 is TGTGCCAGCAGCTCACGGGACAGGGATATGAATGAAAAACTGTTTTTT. It translates to CASSSRDRDMNEKLFF.

This clonotype has ten or more counts. This chain links TRBV28 with TRBJ2-5; 7 bases line up with TRBD2. This CDR3 region has 15 residues. Trimming at V came to 3 bases and at J to 2 bases, leaving 6 bases not matched to a gene. Germline CDR1 reads MDHEN; CDR2 reads SYDVKM. The CDR3 sequence: CASSFPAGNQETQYF. The CDR3 nucleotides are TGTGCCAGCAGTTTTCCAGCGGGGAATCAAGAGACCCAGTACTTC.

This clonotype was observed at least ten times. The V gene is TRBV29-1, the J gene TRBJ2-5, with 9 bases fitting TRBD1. The CDR3 sequence is 16 residues long. The J segment lost 6 bases and the V segment lost 0 bases, leaving 11 bases of the junction unmatched. Germline assignment: CDR1 SQVTM and CDR2 ANQGSEA. This CDR3 is CSVEDRGQGIGKTQYF. The CDR3 nucleotides read TGCAGCGTTGAAGATCGGGGACAGGGTATAGGGAAGACCCAGTACTTC.